Listed below are T cell receptor beta chains from one sample, sequenced in a study of CD8+ T cells in alopecia areata. Using immunoSEQ multiplex PCR, the repertoire was profiled, and TCRdb retains in-frame clones only, with some absent. The sample has 170,000 or so clones; almost 65% are singletons. The sample was CD4+ T cells sorted from blood, taken at week 0. These receptors were collected from a human donor with alopecia areata. The CDR3 runs from the conserved cysteine through the conserved F or W. D genes are given only for firm matches. Size is omitted from some rows. Given values are once, few, many or a class for expanded clones.

D	V	J	size	length	CDR3	DNA
NA	TRBV30	TRBJ1-2	NA	19	CAWIDPVWQGIPVNYGYTF	TGTGCCTGGATCGACCCCGTATGGCAGGGTATCCCGGTTAACTATGGCTACACCTTC
NA	TRBV29-1	TRBJ2-2	few	15	CSAWAGTLNTGELFF	TGCAGCGCGTGGGCAGGGACCCTCAACACCGGGGAGCTGTTTTTT
TRBD1	TRBV30	TRBJ1-2	NA	13	CAWSVGQYYGYTF	TGTGCCTGGAGTGTGGGACAGTACTATGGCTACACCTTC
NA	TRBV15	TRBJ1-2	NA	12	CATSRDKIGYTF	TGTGCCACCAGCAGGGACAAAATAGGCTACACCTTC
NA	TRBV23-1	TRBJ2-5	NA	13	CASPLRTQETQYF	TGCGCCAGCCCGTTGCGGACGCAAGAGACCCAGTACTTC
NA	TRBV29-1	TRBJ1-1	NA	15	CSVVPGDVLNTEAFF	TGCAGCGTTGTTCCAGGGGACGTCCTTAACACTGAAGCTTTCTTT
TRBD2	TRBV19	TRBJ2-5	NA	14	CASSIGLDQETQYF	TGTGCCAGTAGTATCGGACTAGACCAAGAGACCCAGTACTTC
NA	TRBV29-1	TRBJ2-3	NA	14	CSARRDKYTDTQYF	TGCAGCGCCCGCCGGGACAAATACACAGATACGCAGTATTTT
NA	TRBV29-1	TRBJ2-3	NA	15	CSVGGRRERTDTQYF	TGCAGCGTTGGTGGAAGGAGGGAACGCACAGATACGCAGTATTTT
NA	TRBV29-1	TRBJ2-3	once	12	CSGEGGTDTQYF	TGCAGCGGTGAGGGAGGCACAGATACGCAGTATTTT
NA	TRBV11-2	TRBJ2-7	few	12	CASSWTSYEQYF	TGTGCCAGCAGCTGGACCTCTTACGAGCAGTACTTC
TRBD1	TRBV18	TRBJ1-6	NA	15	CASSPRRTGGSPLHF	TGTGCCAGCTCACCACGTCGGACAGGGGGTTCACCCCTCCACTTT
NA	TRBV29-1	TRBJ1-1	NA	14	CSVERDNMNTEAFF	TGCAGCGTTGAAAGGGACAACATGAACACTGAAGCTTTCTTT
NA	TRBV14	TRBJ2-1	NA	13	CASRGAPYNEQFF	TGTGCCAGCAGGGGGGCCCCCTACAATGAGCAGTTCTTC
NA	TRBV15	TRBJ1-2	NA	14	CATSRGERKEGYTF	TGTGCCACCAGCAGAGGGGAGAGAAAGGAAGGCTACACCTTC
NA	TRBV11-2	TRBJ2-7	NA	11	CASSLHYEQYF	TGTGCCAGCAGCCTTCACTACGAGCAGTACTTC
TRBD1	TRBV29-1	TRBJ2-5	few	15	CSVEDDRATGETQYF	TGCAGCGTTGAAGATGACAGGGCTACGGGAGAGACCCAGTACTTC
NA	TRBV19	TRBJ1-2	NA	15	CASSIEEGRGRGYTF	TGTGCCAGTAGTATAGAGGAGGGCCGAGGCCGGGGCTACACCTTC
TRBD2	TRBV6-5	TRBJ2-1	NA	14	CASSTRTSNNEQFF	TGTGCCAGCAGTACCAGGACTAGTAACAATGAGCAGTTCTTC
NA	TRBV29-1	TRBJ2-3	NA	14	CSVGKGLVTDTQYF	TGCAGCGTTGGTAAGGGGTTGGTTACAGATACGCAGTATTTT
TRBD1	TRBV30	TRBJ1-2	NA	13	CAWSPGQGGGYTF	TGTGCCTGGAGCCCGGGACAGGGAGGTGGCTACACCTTC
NA	TRBV27	TRBJ2-3	NA	16	CASSLGMVGYTDTQYF	TGTGCCAGCAGTTTAGGGATGGTGGGGTACACAGATACGCAGTATTTT
NA	TRBV29-1	TRBJ2-1	NA	13	CSGGQLAYNEQFF	TGCAGCGGTGGACAGTTGGCGTACAATGAGCAGTTCTTC
NA	TRBV19	TRBJ2-3	few	15	CASSMGLLSTDTQYF	TGTGCCAGTAGTATGGGGCTTCTAAGCACAGATACGCAGTATTTT
NA	TRBV29-1	TRBJ1-6	NA	13	CSAARDADSPLHF	TGCAGCGCCGCCAGGGATGCCGATTCACCCCTCCACTTT
NA	TRBV7-9	TRBJ2-1	NA	15	CASSLPVGRGHEQFF	TGTGCCAGCAGCTTACCTGTGGGCAGGGGACATGAGCAGTTCTTC
NA	TRBV7-9	TRBJ2-2	NA	15	CASSSGHGGVGELFF	TGTGCCAGCAGCTCCGGACACGGTGGGGTCGGGGAGCTGTTTTTT
NA	TRBV30	TRBJ2-7	NA	14	CAWSATSTGSYEYF	TGTGCCTGGAGTGCCACCTCTACAGGGTCGTATGAGTACTTC
TRBD1	TRBV19	TRBJ1-1	NA	14	CASSAGQWDTEAFF	TGTGCCAGTAGTGCGGGACAGTGGGACACTGAAGCTTTCTTT
NA	TRBV2	TRBJ1-1	NA	12	CARQGRNTEAFF	TGTGCCAGACAGGGTCGAAACACTGAAGCTTTCTTT
TRBD2	TRBV15	TRBJ2-1	NA	16	CATSRARGGLVGEQFF	TGTGCCACCAGCAGAGCGCGGGGGGGGCTCGTCGGTGAGCAGTTCTTC
TRBD1	TRBV7-2	TRBJ1-1	NA	16	CASSLLMAGGNTEAFF	TGTGCCAGCAGCTTACTTATGGCAGGGGGGAACACTGAAGCTTTCTTT
NA	TRBV27	TRBJ1-4	NA	14	CASSTRGYNEKLFF	TGTGCCAGCAGTACACGCGGCTATAATGAAAAACTGTTTTTT
TRBD2	TRBV5-4	TRBJ2-7	NA	15	CASSTPGTRVYEQYF	TGTGCCAGCAGCACACCCGGGACTAGGGTATACGAGCAGTACTTC
TRBD2	TRBV15	TRBJ2-2	NA	16	CATSRSGGENTGELFF	TGTGCCACCAGCCGTAGCGGGGGGGAAAACACCGGGGAGCTGTTTTTT
NA	TRBV6-6	TRBJ1-6	NA	16	CASRLPGVENGSPLHF	TGTGCCAGCCGCCTCCCCGGAGTCGAGAACGGCTCACCCCTCCACTTT
NA	TRBV4-2	TRBJ1-4	NA	15	CASSQVGQANEKLFF	TGTGCCAGCAGCCAGGTTGGGCAGGCAAATGAAAAACTGTTTTTT
NA	TRBV7-9	TRBJ2-3	NA	12	CASNSVADTQYF	TGTGCCAGCAACTCGGTAGCAGATACGCAGTATTTT
NA	TRBV9	TRBJ1-6	NA	14	CASSVTGNDSPLHF	TGTGCCAGCAGCGTTACAGGGAACGATTCACCCCTCCACTTT
NA	TRBV10-3	TRBJ2-3	few	12	CAISELADTQYF	TGTGCCATCAGTGAGTTGGCAGATACGCAGTATTTT
NA	TRBV6-1	TRBJ2-5	few	15	CASSEGPDRGETQYF	TGTGCCAGCAGTGAAGGTCCGGATAGGGGAGAGACCCAGTACTTC
TRBD2	TRBV27	TRBJ2-2	NA	16	CASSFWASGNTGELFF	TGTGCCAGCAGTTTTTGGGCTAGCGGGAACACCGGGGAGCTGTTTTTT
NA	TRBV29-1	TRBJ1-1	NA	14	CSVGLVGQGLEAFF	TGCAGCGTTGGCTTGGTTGGTCAGGGGCTTGAAGCTTTCTTT
NA	TRBV9	TRBJ1-2	NA	13	CASSVDRGDGYTF	TGTGCCAGCAGCGTTGATAGGGGAGATGGCTACACCTTC
NA	TRBV29-1	TRBJ1-3	NA	13	CSVDRDNGNTIYF	TGCAGCGTTGACAGGGATAACGGAAACACCATATATTTT
NA	TRBV14	TRBJ2-5	NA	14	CASSLEWGQETQYF	TGTGCCAGCAGCCTAGAATGGGGCCAAGAGACCCAGTACTTC
NA	TRBV6-6	TRBJ2-7	NA	12	CACWGSAYEQYF	TGTGCCTGCTGGGGGAGTGCCTACGAGCAGTACTTC
NA	TRBV5-1	TRBJ2-5	NA	12	CASSYSRETQYF	TGCGCCAGCAGCTACTCAAGAGAGACCCAGTACTTC
NA	TRBV7-2	TRBJ2-3	NA	13	CASSLAVSDTQYF	TGTGCCAGCAGCTTAGCTGTTTCAGATACGCAGTATTTT
NA	TRBV29-1	TRBJ1-1	NA	13	CSVVGKMNTEAFF	TGCAGCGTTGTCGGCAAAATGAACACTGAAGCTTTCTTT
NA	TRBV29-1	TRBJ1-2	NA	11	CSVVQGYGYTF	TGCAGCGTTGTCCAGGGGTATGGCTACACCTTC